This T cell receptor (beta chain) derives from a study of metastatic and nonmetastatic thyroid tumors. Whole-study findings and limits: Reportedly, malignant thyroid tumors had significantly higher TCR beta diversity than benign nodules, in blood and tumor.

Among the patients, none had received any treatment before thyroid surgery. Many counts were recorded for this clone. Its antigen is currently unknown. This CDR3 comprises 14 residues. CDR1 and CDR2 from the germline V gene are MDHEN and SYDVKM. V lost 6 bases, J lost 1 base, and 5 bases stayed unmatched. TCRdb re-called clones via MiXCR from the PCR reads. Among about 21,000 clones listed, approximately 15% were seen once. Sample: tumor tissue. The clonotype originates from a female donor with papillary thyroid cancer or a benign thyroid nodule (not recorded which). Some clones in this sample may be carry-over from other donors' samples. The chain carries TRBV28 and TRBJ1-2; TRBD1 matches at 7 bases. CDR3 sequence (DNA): TGTGCCAGCAGGGGCAGGGGGGTTAACTATGGCTACACCTTC. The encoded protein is CASRGRGVNYGYTF.